This T cell receptor (beta chain) stems from a study of blood T cell repertoires in COVID-19. The protocol was immunoSEQ multiplex PCR, while the TCRdb copy is restricted to in-frame clones and leaves out a portion. This table has 95,000 or so clones, more than 80% appearing once. CDR3 length equals 14 residues. Trimming removed 8 bases at V and 6 bases at J, with 17 bases between. CDR1 and CDR2 from the germline V gene are ENHRY and SYGVKD. Sequenced: peripheral blood. The sequence was obtained from a human donor in a cohort sampled during active COVID-19. This chain uses TRBV10-3 with TRBJ2-1; D is perhaps TRBD1 (6 bases). The CDR3 reads CAIGVGARINEQFF. Written as DNA, the CDR3 is TGTGCCATCGGGGTGGGGGCCAGAATCAATGAGCAGTTCTTC.